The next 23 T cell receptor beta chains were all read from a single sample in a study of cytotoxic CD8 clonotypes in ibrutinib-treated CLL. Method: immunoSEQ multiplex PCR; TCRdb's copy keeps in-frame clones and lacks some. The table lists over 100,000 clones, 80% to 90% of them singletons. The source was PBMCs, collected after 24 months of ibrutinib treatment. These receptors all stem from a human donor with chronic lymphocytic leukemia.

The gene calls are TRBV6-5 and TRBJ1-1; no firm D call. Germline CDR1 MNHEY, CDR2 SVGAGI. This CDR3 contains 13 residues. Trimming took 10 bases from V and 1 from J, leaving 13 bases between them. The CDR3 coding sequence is TGTGCCACCTACAGATTCTCGAACACTGAAGCTTTCTTT. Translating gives CATYRFSNTEAFF.

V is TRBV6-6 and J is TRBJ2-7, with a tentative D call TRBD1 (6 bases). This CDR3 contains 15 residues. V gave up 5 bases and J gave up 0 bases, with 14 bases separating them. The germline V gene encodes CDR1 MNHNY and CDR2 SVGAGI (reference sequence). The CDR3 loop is CASSPRDTRSYEQYF. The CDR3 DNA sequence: TGTGCCAGCAGTCCTCGGGACACTCGCTCCTACGAGCAGTACTTC.

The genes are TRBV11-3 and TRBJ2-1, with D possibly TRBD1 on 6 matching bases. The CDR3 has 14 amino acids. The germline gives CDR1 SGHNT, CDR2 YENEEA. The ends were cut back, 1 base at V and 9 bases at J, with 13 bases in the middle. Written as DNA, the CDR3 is TGTGCCAGCAGCTTAGGGGCAGGCAGGGGTGAGCAGTTCTTC. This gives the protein CASSLGAGRGEQFF.

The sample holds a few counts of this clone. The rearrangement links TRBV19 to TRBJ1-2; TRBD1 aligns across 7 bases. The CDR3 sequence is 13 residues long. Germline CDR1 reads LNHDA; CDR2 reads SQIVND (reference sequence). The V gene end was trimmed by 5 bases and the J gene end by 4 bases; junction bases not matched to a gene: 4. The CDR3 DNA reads TGTGCCAGTAGTCAGGACAGGCCCTATGGCTACACCTTC. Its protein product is CASSQDRPYGYTF.

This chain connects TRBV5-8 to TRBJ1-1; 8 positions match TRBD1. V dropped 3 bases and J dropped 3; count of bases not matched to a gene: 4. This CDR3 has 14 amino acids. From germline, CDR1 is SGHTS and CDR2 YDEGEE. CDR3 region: CASSSGQADTEAFF. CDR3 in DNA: TGTGCCAGCAGCTCGGGACAGGCAGACACTGAAGCTTTCTTT.

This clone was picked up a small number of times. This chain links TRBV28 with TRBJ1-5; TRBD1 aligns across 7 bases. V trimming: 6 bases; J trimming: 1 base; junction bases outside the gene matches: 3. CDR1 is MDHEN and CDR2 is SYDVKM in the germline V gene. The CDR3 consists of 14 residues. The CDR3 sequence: CASRGTVSNQPQHF. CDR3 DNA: TGTGCCAGCAGAGGGACAGTGAGCAATCAGCCCCAGCATTTT.

CDR3 bases: TGTGCCAGTAGTTCCCGGGCCATCACAGATACGCAGTATTTT. This sequence encodes CASSSRAITDTQYF. J is TRBJ2-3 and V is TRBV19; D remains unclear. V was cut by 5 bases and J by 2 bases, with 11 bases left in between. This CDR3 has 14 amino acids. Germline V gene lookup returns CDR1 LNHDA and CDR2 SQIVND (reference sequence).

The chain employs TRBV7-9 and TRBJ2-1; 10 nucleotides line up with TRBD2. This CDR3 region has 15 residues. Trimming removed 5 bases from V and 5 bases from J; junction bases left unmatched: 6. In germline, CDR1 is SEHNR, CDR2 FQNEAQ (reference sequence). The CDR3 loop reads CASSQRTSGNNEQFF. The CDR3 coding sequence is TGTGCCAGCAGCCAAAGGACTAGCGGAAACAATGAGCAGTTCTTC.

CDR3 sequence: CTSSQVQAELAGDRNEQFF. The CDR3 DNA follows: TGCACCAGCAGCCAAGTTCAAGCTGAGCTAGCGGGGGATAGGAATGAGCAGTTCTTC. This chain joins TRBV1 and TRBJ2-1; the table's D call, TRBD2, was not checked against the DNA. TRBV1 is classified as a pseudogene. CDR3 size: 19 residues.

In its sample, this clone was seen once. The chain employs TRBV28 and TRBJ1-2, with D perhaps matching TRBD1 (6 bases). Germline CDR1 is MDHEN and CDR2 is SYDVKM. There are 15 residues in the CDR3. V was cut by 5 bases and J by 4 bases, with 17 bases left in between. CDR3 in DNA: TGTGCCAGCAGTACCCCCCGGGGGGCTGGCTATGGCTACACCTTC. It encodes CASSTPRGAGYGYTF.

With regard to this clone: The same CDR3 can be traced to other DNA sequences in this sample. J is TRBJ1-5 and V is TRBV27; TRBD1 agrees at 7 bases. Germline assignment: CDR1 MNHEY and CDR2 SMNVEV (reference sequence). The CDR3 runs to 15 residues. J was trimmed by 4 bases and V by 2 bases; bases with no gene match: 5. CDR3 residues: CASSLGTERNQPQHF. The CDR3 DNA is TGTGCCAGCAGTTTAGGGACAGAGAGGAATCAGCCCCAGCATTTT.

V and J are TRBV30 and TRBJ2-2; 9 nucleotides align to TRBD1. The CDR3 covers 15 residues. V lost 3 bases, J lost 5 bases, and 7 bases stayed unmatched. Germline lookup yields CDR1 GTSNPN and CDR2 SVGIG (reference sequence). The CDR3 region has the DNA TGTGCCTGGAGCAAACAGGGGGCTGGGACCGGGGAGCTGTTTTTT. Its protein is CAWSKQGAGTGELFF.

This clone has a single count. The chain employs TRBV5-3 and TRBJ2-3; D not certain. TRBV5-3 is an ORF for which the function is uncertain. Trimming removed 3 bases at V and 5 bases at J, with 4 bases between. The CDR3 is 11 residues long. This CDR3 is CARSSLDTQYF. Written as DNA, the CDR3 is TGTGCCAGAAGCTCGTTAGATACGCAGTATTTT.

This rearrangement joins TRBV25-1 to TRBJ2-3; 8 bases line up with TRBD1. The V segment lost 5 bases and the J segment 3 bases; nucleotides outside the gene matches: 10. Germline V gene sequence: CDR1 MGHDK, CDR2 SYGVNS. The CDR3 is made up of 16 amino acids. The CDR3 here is CASSNPGTGMTDTQYF. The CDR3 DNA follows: TGTGCCAGCAGTAACCCCGGGACAGGTATGACAGATACGCAGTATTTT. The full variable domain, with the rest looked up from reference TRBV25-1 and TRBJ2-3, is EADIYQTPRYLVIGTGKKITLECSQTMGHDKMYWYQQDPGMELHLIHYSYGVNSTEKGDLSSESTVSRIRTEHFPLTLESARPSHTSQYLCASSNPGTGMTDTQYFGPGTRLTVL.

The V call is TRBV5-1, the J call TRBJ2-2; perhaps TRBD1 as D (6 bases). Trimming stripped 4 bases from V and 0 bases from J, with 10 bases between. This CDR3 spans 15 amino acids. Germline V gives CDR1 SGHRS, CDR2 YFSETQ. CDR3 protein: CASSLGTPNTGELFF. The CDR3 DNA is TGCGCCAGCAGCCTCGGGACACCGAACACCGGGGAGCTGTTTTTT. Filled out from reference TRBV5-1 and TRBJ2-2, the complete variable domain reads KAGVTQTPRYLIKTRGQQVTLSCSPISGHRSVSWYQQTPGQGLQFLFEYFSETQRNKGNFPGRFSGRQFSNSRSEMNVSTLELGDSALYLCASSLGTPNTGELFFGEGSRLTVL.

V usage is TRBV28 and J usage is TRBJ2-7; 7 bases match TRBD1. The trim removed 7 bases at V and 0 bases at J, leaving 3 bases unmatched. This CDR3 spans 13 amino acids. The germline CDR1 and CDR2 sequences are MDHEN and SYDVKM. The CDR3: CASTGGSSYEQYF. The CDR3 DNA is TGTGCCAGCACAGGGGGTTCCTCCTACGAGCAGTACTTC.

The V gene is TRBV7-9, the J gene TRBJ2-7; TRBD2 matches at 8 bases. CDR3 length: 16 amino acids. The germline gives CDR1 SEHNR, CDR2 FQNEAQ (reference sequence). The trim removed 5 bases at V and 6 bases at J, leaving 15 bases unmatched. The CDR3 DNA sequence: TGTGCCAGCAGCCCTTCCGGAGCGGGAGCCGTCAGCGAGCAGTACTTC. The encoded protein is CASSPSGAGAVSEQYF.

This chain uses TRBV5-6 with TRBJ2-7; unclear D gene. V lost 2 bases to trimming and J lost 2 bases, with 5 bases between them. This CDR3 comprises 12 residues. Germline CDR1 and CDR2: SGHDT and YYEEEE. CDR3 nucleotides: TGTGCCAGCAGCTTATGGCCCTACGAGCAGTACTTC. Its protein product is CASSLWPYEQYF.

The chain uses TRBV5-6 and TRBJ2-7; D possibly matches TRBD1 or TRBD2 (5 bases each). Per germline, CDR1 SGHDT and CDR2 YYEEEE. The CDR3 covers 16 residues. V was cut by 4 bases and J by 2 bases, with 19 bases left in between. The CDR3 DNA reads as TGTGCCAGCAGCCCTGAAGTATCTGAGGGGCCCTACGAGCAGTACTTC. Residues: CASSPEVSEGPYEQYF.

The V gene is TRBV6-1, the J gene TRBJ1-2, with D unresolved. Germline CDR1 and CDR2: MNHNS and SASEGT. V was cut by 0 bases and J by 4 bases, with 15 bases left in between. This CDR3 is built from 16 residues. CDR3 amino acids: CASSEAAYLEPYGYTF. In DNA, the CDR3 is TGTGCCAGCAGTGAAGCGGCTTACCTCGAACCCTATGGCTACACCTTC.

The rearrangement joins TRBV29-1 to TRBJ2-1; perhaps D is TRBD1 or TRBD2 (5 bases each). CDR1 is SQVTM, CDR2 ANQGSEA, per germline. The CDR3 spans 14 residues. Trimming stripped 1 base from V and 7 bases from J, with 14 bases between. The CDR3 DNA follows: TGCAGCGTTGAAGCCGGGACCAAGGGAAATGAGCAGTTCTTC. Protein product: CSVEAGTKGNEQFF.

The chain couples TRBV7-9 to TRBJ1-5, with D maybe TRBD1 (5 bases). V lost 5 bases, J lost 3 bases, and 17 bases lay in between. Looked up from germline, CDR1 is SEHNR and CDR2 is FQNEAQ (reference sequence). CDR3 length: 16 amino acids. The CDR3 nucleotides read TGTGCCAGCAGCATTGGGGGTACTTGGGTCAATCAGCCCCAGCATTTT. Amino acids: CASSIGGTWVNQPQHF.

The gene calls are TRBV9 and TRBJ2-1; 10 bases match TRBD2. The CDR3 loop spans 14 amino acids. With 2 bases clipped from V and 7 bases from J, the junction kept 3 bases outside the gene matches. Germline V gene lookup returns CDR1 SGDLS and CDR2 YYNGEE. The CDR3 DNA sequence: TGTGCCAGCAGCGTCAGCGGGAGGGATAATGAGCAGTTCTTC. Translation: CASSVSGRDNEQFF.